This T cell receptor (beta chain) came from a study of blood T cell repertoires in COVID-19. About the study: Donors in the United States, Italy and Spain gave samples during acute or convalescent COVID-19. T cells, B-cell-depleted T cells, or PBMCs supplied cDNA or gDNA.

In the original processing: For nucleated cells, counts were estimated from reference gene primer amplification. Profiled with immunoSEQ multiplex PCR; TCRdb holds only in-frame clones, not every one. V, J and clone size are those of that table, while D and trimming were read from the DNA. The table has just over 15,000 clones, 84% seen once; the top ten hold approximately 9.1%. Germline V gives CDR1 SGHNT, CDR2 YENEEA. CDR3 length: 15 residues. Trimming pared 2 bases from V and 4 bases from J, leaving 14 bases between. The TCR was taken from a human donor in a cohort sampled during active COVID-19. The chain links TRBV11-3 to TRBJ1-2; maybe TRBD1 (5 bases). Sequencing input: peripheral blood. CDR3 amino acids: CASSLRGSSSYGYTF. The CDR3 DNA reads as TGTGCCAGCAGCTTACGGGGGTCTTCGAGCTATGGCTACACCTTC.